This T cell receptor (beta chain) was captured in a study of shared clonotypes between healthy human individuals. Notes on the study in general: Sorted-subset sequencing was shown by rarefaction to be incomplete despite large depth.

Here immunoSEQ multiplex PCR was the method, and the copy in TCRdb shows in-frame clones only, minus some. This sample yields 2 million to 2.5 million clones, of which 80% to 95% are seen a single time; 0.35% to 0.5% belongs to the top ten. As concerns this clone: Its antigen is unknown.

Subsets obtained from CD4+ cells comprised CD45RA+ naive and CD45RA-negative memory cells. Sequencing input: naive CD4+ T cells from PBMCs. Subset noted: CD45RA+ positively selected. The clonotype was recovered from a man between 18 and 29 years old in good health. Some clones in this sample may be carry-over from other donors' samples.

CDR3 sequence (DNA): TGCAGCGTTGAAATCTCTGGGGCCAACGTCCTGACTTTC. This codes for CSVEISGANVLTF. This chain links TRBV29-1 with TRBJ2-6; D uncertain. The CDR3 consists of 13 residues. Germline V gives CDR1 SQVTM, CDR2 ANQGSEA. The V end lost 2 bases, the J end lost 0 bases, and 2 bases lay between the germline ends.